Below, 21 T cell receptor beta chains from the same sample are listed, as sequenced in a study of blood T cell repertoires in COVID-19. Sequenced by immunoSEQ multiplex PCR; TCRdb stores in-frame clones only, minus some. Among roughly 150,000 clones listed, 84% were seen once. The sequenced sample was peripheral blood. These receptors were collected from a woman aged 45-65 years in a cohort sampled during active or convalescent COVID-19.

The rearrangement joins TRBV19 to TRBJ2-1, with 9 bases lining up with TRBD2. With 10 bases clipped from V and 9 bases from J, the junction kept 7 bases outside the gene matches. The CDR3 sequence is 12 residues long. Germline loops: CDR1 LNHDA, CDR2 SQIVND (reference sequence). The CDR3 sequence is CATRILAGEQFF. DNA for the CDR3: TGTGCCACCAGGATACTAGCGGGTGAGCAGTTCTTC.

This clone was counted a few times. The rearrangement links TRBV9 to TRBJ2-7, with 8 bases lining up with TRBD1. This CDR3 has 16 amino acids. Germline V gives CDR1 SGDLS, CDR2 YYNGEE. Trimming at V came to 2 bases and at J to 4 bases, leaving 11 bases not matched to a gene. Written as DNA, the CDR3 is TGTGCCAGCAGCGTGAATCGACAGGGGAGCATTTACGAGCAGTACTTC. This gives the protein CASSVNRQGSIYEQYF. Full variable domain (remainder filled in from reference TRBV9 and TRBJ2-7): DSGVTQTPKHLITATGQRVTLRCSPRSGDLSVYWYQQSLDQGLQFLIQYYNGEERAKGNILERFSAQQFPDLHSELNLSSLELGDSALYFCASSVNRQGSIYEQYFGPGTRLTVT.

The chain couples TRBV2 to TRBJ1-2; no reliable D call. Germline V gene data show CDR1 as SNHLY and CDR2 as FYNNEI. Trimming took 7 bases from V and 2 from J, leaving 8 bases between them. The CDR3 length is 12 residues. The DNA of the CDR3 is TGTGCCAGCACAAAGACAAACTATGGCTACACCTTC. Protein: CASTKTNYGYTF.

The V gene is TRBV19, the J gene TRBJ2-1; D uncertain. Deletions cut 4 bases from V and 6 bases from J, with 13 bases between. CDR3 length: 14 amino acids. CDR1 and CDR2 from the germline V gene are LNHDA and SQIVND (reference sequence). This chain's CDR3 is CASSKSLEINEQFF. The CDR3 coding sequence is TGTGCCAGTAGTAAAAGCCTAGAGATCAATGAGCAGTTCTTC. The full variable domain, its missing parts supplied by reference TRBV19 and TRBJ2-1, is DGGITQSPKYLFRKEGQNVTLSCEQNLNHDAMYWYRQDPGQGLRLIYYSQIVNDFQKGDIAEGYSVSREKKESFPLTVTSAQKNPTAFYLCASSKSLEINEQFFGPGTRLTVL.

This clone was found once. The genes are TRBV11-1 and TRBJ2-1, with 7 bases matching TRBD2. The CDR3 sequence is 15 residues long. The germline gives CDR1 SGHAT, CDR2 FQDESV (reference sequence). V was pared by 5 bases and J by 3 bases, with 7 bases of the junction left unmatched. The CDR3 bases are TGTGCCAGCAGCGTGGGACCGGGGGGCTACAATGAGCAGTTCTTC. This sequence encodes CASSVGPGGYNEQFF.

The gene calls are TRBV18 and TRBJ1-1; tentative D call: TRBD1 (6 bases). V was clipped by 0 bases and J by 4 bases, with 12 bases between them. The CDR3 is made up of 15 amino acids. The germline V gene encodes CDR1 KGHSH and CDR2 LQKENI. The CDR3 region has the DNA TGTGCCAGCTCACCACCCGGGGGGCTGGGCACTGAAGCTTTCTTT. Its protein product is CASSPPGGLGTEAFF.

J is TRBJ2-5 and V is TRBV7-9, with D possibly being TRBD2 (6 bases). CDR1 and CDR2 from the germline V gene are SEHNR and FQNEAQ (reference sequence). The CDR3 has 16 amino acids. V shed 2 bases and J shed 2 bases, with 15 bases lying between them. The CDR3 region has the DNA TGTGCCAGCAGCTTATTTATCAGCGGGTTTCAAGAGACCCAGTACTTC. Amino acid sequence: CASSLFISGFQETQYF.

The V call is TRBV6-5, the J call TRBJ1-1; the D is unclear. This CDR3 is 13 amino acids long. V lost 7 bases, J lost 2 bases, and 11 bases lay in between. Germline V lookup: CDR1 MNHEY, CDR2 SVGAGI. The CDR3 is CASTPQVNTEAFF. The CDR3 DNA sequence: TGTGCCAGCACCCCCCAGGTCAACACTGAAGCTTTCTTT.

This clone was picked up a small number of times. The rearrangement joins TRBV4-3 to TRBJ1-1; 8 nucleotides agree with TRBD1. V lost 4 bases, J lost 5 bases, and 6 bases stayed unmatched. This CDR3 is built from 14 residues. Germline CDR1 LGHNA, CDR2 YSLEER. The CDR3 bases are TGCGCCAGCAGCCTAGGACAGGGTGGGACTGAAGCTTTCTTT. It encodes CASSLGQGGTEAFF.

This chain connects TRBV19 to TRBJ2-1; the D gene is possibly TRBD1 (6 bases). Trimming took off 0 bases at V and 7 bases at J, with 16 bases between the two ends. Germline V CDR1 and CDR2: LNHDA, SQIVND (reference sequence). This CDR3 is built from 16 residues. The CDR3 DNA reads TGTGCCAGTAGTATAGATATTGGGACACGAAAGAATGAGCAGTTCTTC. Translation: CASSIDIGTRKNEQFF.

The chain links TRBV7-2 to TRBJ1-2, with 8 positions matching TRBD1. CDR1 is SGHTA, CDR2 FQGNSA, per germline. The CDR3 is 13 residues long. Trimming at V came to 5 bases and at J to 4 bases, leaving 3 bases not matched to a gene. The CDR3 loop reads CASSRDRPYGYTF. CDR3 sequence (DNA): TGTGCCAGCAGCCGGGACAGGCCCTATGGCTACACCTTC.

The J gene is TRBJ2-3, the V gene TRBV5-1, with a tentative D call TRBD2 (6 bases). Trimming took 4 bases from V and 0 from J, leaving 6 bases between them. This CDR3 contains 13 residues. Germline V lookup: CDR1 SGHRS, CDR2 YFSETQ. DNA for the CDR3: TGCGCCAGCAGCGGGACTAGCACAGATACGCAGTATTTT. Encoded protein: CASSGTSTDTQYF.

CDR3 amino acids: CASSLGRARLTEAFF. In nucleotides, the CDR3 is TGTGCCAGCAGCTTAGGCAGGGCGAGGTTAACTGAAGCTTTCTTT. V is TRBV7-9 and J is TRBJ1-1; possible D gene TRBD1, 5 bases. This CDR3 comprises 15 residues. Germline V gives CDR1 SEHNR, CDR2 FQNEAQ (reference sequence). The V gene lost 1 base and the J gene lost 5 bases, with 14 bases spanning the gap.

This chain links TRBV4-3 with TRBJ2-2, with a possible D match to TRBD1 (6 bases). Germline V gives CDR1 LGHNA, CDR2 YSLEER. Trimming removed 1 base at V and 6 bases at J, with 15 bases between. The CDR3 is 16 residues long. For the CDR3, the DNA is TGCGCCAGCAGCCAAGTTTTCCAGGGGTTTGCCGGGGAGCTGTTTTTT. Its translation: CASSQVFQGFAGELFF.

The chain joins TRBV19 to TRBJ2-5, with unresolved D. The length of the CDR3 is 14 residues. In germline, CDR1 is LNHDA, CDR2 SQIVND (reference sequence). The V end was cut by 3 bases, the J end by 5 bases, with 13 bases between. CDR3 DNA sequence: TGTGCCAGTAGTATGAGGTATGGGTTGGAGACCCAGTACTTC. This sequence encodes CASSMRYGLETQYF.

The J gene is TRBJ2-3, the V gene TRBV19, with 7 bases fitting TRBD1. Germline V gene sequence: CDR1 LNHDA, CDR2 SQIVND (reference sequence). This CDR3 is built from 15 residues. After removal of 5 bases from V and 1 base from J, the junction contained 6 bases not matched to a gene. CDR3 amino acids: CASSSRQGRTDTQYF. The CDR3 bases are TGTGCCAGTAGTTCCCGACAGGGCCGCACAGATACGCAGTATTTT.

This clone was observed a handful of times. The chain is built from TRBV19 and TRBJ1-2, with a tentative D call TRBD1 (5 bases). Trimming cost V 9 bases and J 5 bases, with 16 bases left between them. Germline CDR1 reads LNHDA; CDR2 reads SQIVND (reference sequence). The CDR3 is 13 amino acids. The CDR3 sequence is CASSGQLRYGYTF. Here the CDR3 DNA reads TGTGCCAGCTCAGGGCAGCTACGGTATGGCTACACCTTC.

The J gene is TRBJ1-5, the V gene TRBV10-3; D gene uncertain. The CDR3 has 15 residues. The germline V gene has CDR1 ENHRY and CDR2 SYGVKD. V lost 6 bases and J lost 2, with 14 bases in between. The CDR3 sequence: CAISRDEVGNQPQHF. For the CDR3, the DNA is TGTGCCATCAGCCGCGACGAGGTCGGCAATCAGCCCCAGCATTTT.

The chain recombines TRBV11-3 with TRBJ2-7, with 8 bases that match TRBD2. The V gene end was trimmed by 4 bases and the J gene end by 3 bases; junction bases not matched to a gene: 5. Germline V lookup: CDR1 SGHNT, CDR2 YENEEA. The length of the CDR3 is 14 residues. The DNA for the CDR3 is TGTGCCAGCAGCTACGGGGGGGAGTTCTACGAGCAGTACTTC. Translation gives CASSYGGEFYEQYF.

This chain connects TRBV30 to TRBJ1-1, with 7 bases fitting TRBD1. Germline trimming cut 2 bases from V and 4 bases from J; bases unmatched to any gene: 4. The CDR3 runs to 13 residues. Germline V CDR1 and CDR2: GTSNPN, SVGIG (reference sequence). The CDR3 nucleotides are TGTGCCTGGAGTCTACAGGGGTTCACTGAAGCTTTCTTT. This encodes CAWSLQGFTEAFF.

The chain joins TRBV10-3 to TRBJ2-5; 10 bases are shared with TRBD2. Germline V lookup: CDR1 ENHRY, CDR2 SYGVKD. CDR3 length: 15 amino acids. The V gene end was trimmed by 3 bases and the J gene end by 2 bases; junction bases not matched to a gene: 3. The CDR3 region has the DNA TGTGCCATCAGTGATCAGCGGGGGGGTCAAGAGACCCAGTACTTC. It specifies CAISDQRGGQETQYF.